The 20 T cell receptor beta chains below come from one sample, sequenced in a study of regulatory T cells in long-lasting Graves disease. The time point denotes: newly diagnosed GD, antithyroid drugs for less than 3 months. Extracted RNA from PBMCs served as the source of the TCR library. Construction of the TCR beta libraries employed iRepertoire HTBI primers in conjunction with Arm-PCR of CDR3 regions. TCRdb passed the multiplex PCR reads through MiXCR, listing each CDR3 protein once. Counted here are around 500,000 distinct CDR3 sequences, roughly 13% occurring once; the ten biggest clones make up about 10%. These same data were also listed under a study on T cells in Graves' hyperthyroidism and ophthalmopathy.

Material: peripheral blood mononuclear cells (PBMCs), obtained at new diagnosis, from a patient treated with antithyroid drugs. Source of these receptors: a man under 40 with Graves disease.

At least ten counts were recorded for this clonotype. The J gene is TRBJ2-7, the V gene TRBV6-1, with TRBD1 as a possible D gene (5 bases). The germline V gene has CDR1 MNHNS and CDR2 SASEGT. V lost 2 bases, J lost 3 bases, and 11 bases lay in between. This CDR3 spans 14 amino acids. The CDR3 sequence: CASSEYGRDYEQYF. CDR3 coding DNA: TGTGCCAGCAGTGAATATGGCAGGGACTACGAGCAGTACTTC.

The sample holds a few counts of this clonotype. This chain links TRBV11-3 with TRBJ1-1; D possibly corresponds to TRBD1 (6 bases). Trimming took off 1 base at V and 10 bases at J, with 19 bases between the two ends. CDR1 and CDR2 from the germline V gene are SGHNT and YENEEA. The CDR3 contains 15 residues. The DNA of the CDR3 is TGTGCCAGCAGCTTAGCCTCTAGTACGGGGACACGAGCTTTCTTT. As protein: CASSLASSTGTRAFF. Full variable domain (missing parts from reference TRBV11-3 and TRBJ1-1): EAGVVQSPRYKIIEKKQPVAFWCNPISGHNTLYWYLQNLGQGPELLIRYENEEAVDDSQLPKDRFSAERLKGVDSTLKIQPAELGDSAVYLCASSLASSTGTRAFFGQGTRLTVV.

The sample holds many counts of this clonotype. A read error may explain this, as a much larger clone is one base away. The chain recombines TRBV27 with TRBJ2-7; 13 positions agree with TRBD2. Germline values: CDR1 MNHEY, CDR2 SMNVEV (reference sequence). The CDR3 extends over 14 amino acids. J gave up 3 bases and V 6 bases, and 2 bases lay outside the gene matches. In nucleotides, the CDR3 is TGTGCCAGCAGCCGACTAGCGGGAGGCTACGAGCAGTACTTC. Translation: CASSRLAGGYEQYF.

The chain couples TRBV29-1 to TRBJ2-5; TRBD1 agrees at 7 bases. This CDR3 region has 14 residues. Looked up from germline, CDR1 is SQVTM and CDR2 is ANQGSEA. Trimming cost V 2 bases and J 3 bases; bases outside gene matches: 6. This CDR3 reads CSVEYPGGKETQYF. DNA for the CDR3: TGCAGCGTTGAATATCCAGGGGGTAAAGAGACCCAGTACTTC.

This clonotype was detected ten times or more. V usage is TRBV7-2 and J usage is TRBJ1-2; unclear D gene. V was cut by 1 base and J by 6 bases, with 15 bases left in between. Per germline, CDR1 SGHTA and CDR2 FQGNSA. The CDR3 spans 15 residues. CDR3 coding DNA: TGTGCCAGCAGCTTAGACCCCTCCGGTGAGAATGGCTACACCTTC. Its translation: CASSLDPSGENGYTF. Complete variable domain (other parts from reference TRBV7-2 and TRBJ1-2): GAGVSQSPSNKVTEKGKDVELRCDPISGHTALYWYRQSLGQGLEFLIYFQGNSAPDKSGLPSDRFSAERTGGSVSTLTIQRTQQEDSAVYLCASSLDPSGENGYTFGSGTRLTVV.

This clonotype was seen only a few times. This chain joins TRBV20-1 and TRBJ2-7; perhaps TRBD2 as D (6 bases). V dropped 5 bases and J dropped 1 base, with 9 bases sitting between them. From germline, CDR1 is DFQATT and CDR2 SNEGSKA (reference sequence). This CDR3 comprises 12 residues. The CDR3 region is CSAVTRSYEQYF. The CDR3 coding sequence is TGCAGTGCTGTGACTAGATCCTACGAGCAGTACTTC.

The sample holds many counts of this clonotype. The chain couples TRBV19 to TRBJ1-6, with D uncertain. Germline V gives CDR1 LNHDA, CDR2 SQIVND (reference sequence). The CDR3 runs to 15 residues. V was trimmed by 1 base and J by 8 bases, leaving 12 bases between them. The CDR3 protein is CASSIVGPADSPLHF. CDR3 in DNA: TGTGCCAGTAGTATAGTAGGCCCAGCGGATTCACCCCTCCACTTT.

This clonotype was counted many times. The rearrangement joins TRBV10-3 to TRBJ2-1; D might be TRBD2 (5 bases). The V gene's germline CDR1 is ENHRY and CDR2 SYGVKD. This CDR3 contains 18 residues. V was pared by 10 bases and J by 3 bases, with 28 bases between. This CDR3 reads CATRGGQRISWGYNEQFF. The CDR3 nucleotides are TGTGCCACCAGAGGAGGTCAGCGGATCTCTTGGGGCTACAATGAGCAGTTCTTC.

This clonotype appeared many times. The chain links TRBV30 to TRBJ1-5; D ambiguous. CDR1 and CDR2 (germline): GTSNPN, SVGIG (reference sequence). V was trimmed by 2 bases and J by 5 bases, leaving 7 bases between them. The CDR3 has 12 residues. The CDR3 nucleotides read TGTGCCTGGAGTCCCATGTATCAGCCCCAGCATTTT. Translation: CAWSPMYQPQHF. The complete variable domain, with remaining parts taken from reference TRBV30 and TRBJ1-5, reads SQTIHQWPATLVQPVGSPLSLECTVEGTSNPNLYWYRQAAGRGLQLLFYSVGIGQISSEVPQNLSASRPQDRQFILSSKKLLLSDSGFYLCAWSPMYQPQHFGDGTRLSIL.

This clonotype was seen a few times. This chain uses TRBV10-3 with TRBJ2-2; D is uncertain. The CDR3 is 11 residues long. Trimming removed 11 bases at V and 8 bases at J, with 12 bases between. Germline CDR1 is ENHRY and CDR2 is SYGVKD. The CDR3 sequence: CAVTDGGELFF. DNA of the CDR3: TGTGCCGTCACGGATGGTGGGGAGCTGTTTTTT.

As concerns this clonotype: Being one base from a much bigger clone, this may be a read error. The chain recombines TRBV11-2 with TRBJ1-5; D remains ambiguous. Trimming removed 1 base from V and 6 bases from J, with 10 bases in between. In germline, CDR1 is SGHAT, CDR2 FQNNGV. The CDR3 length is 14 residues. CDR3 region: CASSLGFRVQPQHF. DNA of the CDR3: TGTGCCAGCAGCTTAGGTTTCCGGGTTCAGCCCCAGCATTTT.

This clonotype was found many times. The chain's CDR3 is CASVSLNEQFF. The CDR3 bases are TGTGCCAGCGTTTCCCTCAATGAGCAGTTCTTC. The chain joins TRBV12-3 or TRBV12-4 to TRBJ2-1; D not resolved. This CDR3 region has 11 residues. Trimming removed 8 bases at V and 6 bases at J, with 8 bases between.

This clonotype has a count of ten or more. The chain uses TRBV29-1 and TRBJ1-2; the match to TRBD1 covers 7 bases. The CDR3 covers 13 residues. Per germline, CDR1 SQVTM and CDR2 ANQGSEA. V was clipped by 5 bases and J by 2 bases; unmatched bases: 5. DNA of the CDR3: TGCAGCGTTCAGGGGGGATTAAACTATGGCTACACCTTC. It codes for CSVQGGLNYGYTF.

Only a few counts were recorded for this clonotype. The V call is TRBV5-1, the J call TRBJ2-7, with 8 bases aligning to TRBD1. The CDR3 loop spans 15 amino acids. V lost 0 bases, J lost 0 bases, and 2 bases stayed unmatched. Germline CDR1 and CDR2: SGHRS and YFSETQ. Here the CDR3 reads CASSLGQGNSYEQYF. CDR3 nucleotides: TGCGCCAGCAGCTTGGGACAGGGGAACTCCTACGAGCAGTACTTC.

This clonotype was seen more than once but under ten times. The chain carries TRBV3-1 and TRBJ2-7; 9 bases line up with TRBD1. The V segment lost 4 bases and the J segment 3 bases; nucleotides outside the gene matches: 4. This CDR3 has 14 residues. Looked up from germline, CDR1 is LGHDT and CDR2 is YNNKEL (reference sequence). For the CDR3, the DNA is TGTGCCAGCAGCCGACAGGGGGGAGGCTACGAGCAGTACTTC. Protein product: CASSRQGGGYEQYF.

This clonotype was seen ten or more times. The chain combines TRBV13 with TRBJ2-7; no reliable D call. Per the germline V gene, CDR1 is PRHDT and CDR2 is FYEKMQ (reference sequence). The CDR3 runs to 16 residues. Between the trimmed V and J ends, which lost 5 bases and 0 bases, there was a span of 17 bases. The CDR3 spells CASSGEDRLPSYEQYF. As DNA, the CDR3 is TGTGCCAGCAGCGGCGAGGACCGATTGCCCTCCTACGAGCAGTACTTC.

As for this clonotype: This sequence is one base from a far larger clone and is likely a read error. The V call is TRBV14, the J call TRBJ1-1; D not resolved. V was shortened by 1 base and J by 4 bases, with 1 base between the two germline ends. CDR3 length equals 11 residues. Germline V gene data show CDR1 as SGHDN and CDR2 as FVKESK. The CDR3 DNA follows: TGTGCCAGCAGCCAAGCCACTGAAGCTTTCTTT. Translation gives CASSQATEAFF. The whole variable domain, remainder taken from reference TRBV14 and TRBJ1-1, is EAGVTQFPSHSVIEKGQTVTLRCDPISGHDNLYWYRRVMGKEIKFLLHFVKESKQDESGMPNNRFLAERTGGTYSTLKVQPAELEDSGVYFCASSQATEAFFGQGTRLTVV.

The V gene is TRBV7-3, the J gene TRBJ2-1, with 8 bases that match TRBD1. Germline CDR1 SGHTA, CDR2 FQGTGA. This CDR3 spans 14 amino acids. With 8 bases clipped from V and 4 bases from J, the junction kept 7 bases outside the gene matches. The CDR3 region is CASFRQGLYNEQFF. Here the CDR3 DNA reads TGTGCCAGCTTCAGACAGGGGCTTTACAATGAGCAGTTCTTC.

The chain recombines TRBV7-9 with TRBJ2-1, with D possibly being TRBD1 (6 bases). The germline V and J ends were trimmed by 4 bases and 4 bases, with 17 bases remaining between them. The CDR3 sequence is 16 residues long. Germline CDR1 reads SEHNR; CDR2 reads FQNEAQ (reference sequence). CDR3 sequence (DNA): TGTGCCAGCAGCTCACCCCCGACAGGATCTTACAATGAGCAGTTCTTC. It translates to CASSSPPTGSYNEQFF.

There are a few counts of this clonotype. The chain is built from TRBV5-1 and TRBJ2-7; no clear D. Germline V gene sequence: CDR1 SGHRS, CDR2 YFSETQ. The germline V and J ends were trimmed by 5 bases and 3 bases, with 15 bases remaining between them. The CDR3 length is 14 residues. The CDR3 reads CASRASSGNYEQYF. In nucleotides, the CDR3 is TGCGCCAGCAGGGCTAGTAGTGGGAACTACGAGCAGTACTTC.